This entry lists 5 T cell receptor beta chains sequenced from one sample in a study of T-cell memory formation after mild COVID-19. TCRdb fed the 5' RACE reads into MiXCR, producing one record per CDR3 protein. The sample has around 310,000 distinct CDR3 sequences, 20% to 25% seen once. The sequenced sample was PBMCs or a T cell subset sorted from them (not recorded which). The source of these receptors is a young man who had mild COVID-19 (a few samples of this study predate the infection). Cell type and time point are not known.

This clonotype was observed at least ten times. The chain is built from TRBV5-4 and TRBJ2-5, with D tentatively TRBD2 (6 bases). CDR3 length equals 14 residues. From germline, CDR1 is SGHNT and CDR2 YYREEE (reference sequence). The V and J ends lost 0 bases and 4 bases respectively, with 10 bases between them. The DNA of the CDR3 is TGTGCCAGCAGCTTGGGATTAGCGGCAGAGACCCAGTACTTC. It encodes CASSLGLAAETQYF. The full variable domain, its missing parts supplied by reference TRBV5-4 and TRBJ2-5, is ETGVTQSPTHLIKTRGQQVTLRCSSQSGHNTVSWYQQALGQGPQFIFQYYREEENGRGNFPPRFSGLQFPNYSSELNVNALELDDSALYLCASSLGLAAETQYFGPGTRLLVL.

This clonotype appeared a few times. The genes are TRBV29-1 and TRBJ1-5; 9 nucleotides match TRBD1. J gave up 2 bases and V 5 bases, and 7 bases lay outside the gene matches. The CDR3 has 15 residues. The germline V gene has CDR1 SQVTM and CDR2 ANQGSEA. The CDR3 nucleotides are TGCAGCGTTCGGACAGGGGCCGATCGCAATCAGCCCCAGCATTTT. This codes for CSVRTGADRNQPQHF.

CDR3 protein: CASSLGRGRDVRTDTQYF. The CDR3 bases are TGTGCCAGCAGCTTAGGTCGTGGCAGGGACGTTAGAACAGATACGCAGTATTTT. The genes are TRBV11-2 and TRBJ2-3, with D tentatively TRBD1 or TRBD2 (5 bases each). The length of the CDR3 is 18 residues. V lost 1 base and J 3 bases, leaving 20 bases between the germline ends. In germline, CDR1 is SGHAT, CDR2 FQNNGV.

This clonotype has at least ten counts. This chain's CDR3 is CASSPRQGGTEAFF. The DNA for the CDR3 is TGTGCCAGCAGCCCAAGACAGGGAGGCACTGAAGCTTTCTTT. V is TRBV7-9 and J is TRBJ1-1, with 7 nucleotides matching TRBD1. Germline V gives CDR1 SEHNR, CDR2 FQNEAQ (reference sequence). The CDR3 spans 14 residues. Unmatched junction bases numbered 7, after V lost 5 bases and J lost 4 bases.

This clonotype has more than one count but fewer than ten. The chain's CDR3 is CASSLFSPPQETQYF. The CDR3 bases are TGTGCCAGCAGCTTATTTTCCCCCCCCCAAGAGACCCAGTACTTC. The gene calls are TRBV7-6 and TRBJ2-5; D remains ambiguous. The CDR3 has 15 residues. V gave up 2 bases and J gave up 1 base, with 11 bases separating them. The V gene's germline CDR1 is SGHVS and CDR2 FNYEAQ.